A single sample gave rise to the 30 T cell receptor beta chains below, sequenced in a study of shared clonotypes between healthy human individuals. Method: immunoSEQ multiplex PCR; TCRdb's copy keeps in-frame clones and lacks some. Of roughly 2.5 million clones in the sample, approximately 92% were seen once. Material for sequencing was naive CD4+ T cells sorted from blood. Subset here: CD45RA+ positively selected. Every receptor here comes from a man aged 18 to 30 in good health.

The V call is TRBV7-9, the J call TRBJ2-1; 11 nucleotides line up with TRBD2. The CDR3 consists of 15 residues. CDR1 is SEHNR and CDR2 is FQNEAQ in the germline V gene (reference sequence). The V and J ends lost 5 bases and 3 bases, in that order; junction bases with no gene match: 3. This chain's CDR3 is CASSRLAGNYNEQFF. The CDR3 DNA reads as TGTGCCAGCAGCCGACTAGCGGGGAACTACAATGAGCAGTTCTTC.

The chain joins TRBV12-5 to TRBJ2-5; D possibly corresponds to TRBD2 (6 bases). Trimming cost V 2 bases and J 1 base, with 20 bases left between them. CDR3 length equals 18 residues. Per germline, CDR1 LGHNT and CDR2 FRNRAP. The DNA for the CDR3 is TGTGCTAGTGGTTTGCGCCCTTGGGAGGCCCCGGCCCAAGAGACCCAGTACTTC. Amino acid sequence: CASGLRPWEAPAQETQYF. Full variable domain (outside the CDR3, taken from reference TRBV12-5 and TRBJ2-5): DARVTQTPRHKVTEMGQEVTMRCQPILGHNTVFWYRQTMMQGLELLAYFRNRAPLDDSGMPKDRFSAEMPDATLATLKIQPSEPRDSAVYFCASGLRPWEAPAQETQYFGPGTRLLVL.

The rearrangement links TRBV6-5 to TRBJ2-1, with TRBD2 matching 9 bases. CDR1 and CDR2 (germline): MNHEY, SVGAGI. V lost 10 bases and J lost 5; bases outside the gene matches: 9. The CDR3 loop spans 14 amino acids. CDR3 sequence (DNA): TGTGCCACCATACCGGCGGGAGGGCACAATGAGCAGTTCTTC. This encodes CATIPAGGHNEQFF.

This clone was seen just once. The DNA of the CDR3 is TGTGCCAGCAGCTTAAATCCAGGGGGCAATGAGCAGTTCTTC. Translated, it gives CASSLNPGGNEQFF. The rearrangement joins TRBV5-8 to TRBJ2-1; the match to TRBD1 covers 7 bases. From germline, CDR1 is SGHTS and CDR2 YDEGEE. V gave up 2 bases and J gave up 6 bases; unmatched junction bases: 5. The CDR3 is 14 amino acids.

The CDR3 DNA follows: TGTGCCAGTTCCACGGGGACTAGCGGGAGATACGAGCAGTACTTC. Translated, it gives CASSTGTSGRYEQYF. The chain uses TRBV19 and TRBJ2-7; 14 bases are shared with TRBD2. The J segment lost 4 bases and the V segment lost 8 bases, leaving 7 bases of the junction unmatched. This CDR3 contains 15 residues. CDR1 is LNHDA, CDR2 SQIVND, per germline (reference sequence). Variable domain in full (rest from reference TRBV19 and TRBJ2-7): DGGITQSPKYLFRKEGQNVTLSCEQNLNHDAMYWYRQDPGQGLRLIYYSQIVNDFQKGDIAEGYSVSREKKESFPLTVTSAQKNPTAFYLCASSTGTSGRYEQYFGPGTRLTVT.

This clone appeared a few times. This specimen includes other DNA sequences encoding the same CDR3. This rearrangement joins TRBV7-6 to TRBJ1-1; D unclear. Germline V gene lookup returns CDR1 SGHVS and CDR2 FNYEAQ. V dropped 1 base and J dropped 2 bases, with 5 bases sitting between them. The CDR3 sequence is 13 residues long. The CDR3 loop reads CASSLDTNTEAFF. CDR3 in DNA: TGTGCCAGCAGCTTAGACACTAACACTGAAGCTTTCTTT.

The gene calls are TRBV6-1 and TRBJ2-7, with a tentative D call TRBD1 (6 bases). The CDR3 length is 14 residues. Germline-derived CDR1 and CDR2 are MNHNS and SASEGT. Trimming took 6 bases from V and 3 from J, leaving 15 bases between them. The CDR3 loop is CASRVGDKVYEQYF. Written as DNA, the CDR3 is TGTGCCAGCAGAGTAGGGGACAAAGTCTACGAGCAGTACTTC.

This clone was picked up one time. This sequence joins TRBV6-5 and TRBJ2-5; 7 bases are a match to TRBD2. Germline lookup yields CDR1 MNHEY and CDR2 SVGAGI. This CDR3 has 15 residues. Losses at the gene ends were 0 bases for V and 4 bases for J; bases not matched to a gene: 5. CDR3 sequence reads: CASSYSGGSGETQYF. CDR3 nucleotide sequence: TGTGCCAGCAGTTACTCCGGGGGGTCGGGAGAGACCCAGTACTTC.

The genes are TRBV7-3 and TRBJ2-5, with D maybe TRBD2 (6 bases). V lost 2 bases, J lost 5 bases, and 12 bases lay in between. CDR1 is SGHTA and CDR2 is FQGTGA in the germline V gene. The CDR3 is 14 residues long. CDR3 sequence reads: CASSLGTSWETQYF. For the CDR3, the DNA is TGTGCCAGCAGCTTAGGCACTAGCTGGGAGACCCAGTACTTC.

This clone occurred once. The same CDR3 arises from other DNA sequences in this sample as well. V usage is TRBV5-1 and J usage is TRBJ1-1, with D unclear. The V gene lost 4 bases and the J gene lost 1 base, with 8 bases spanning the gap. This CDR3 spans 13 amino acids. CDR1 SGHRS and CDR2 YFSETQ come from the germline V gene. For the CDR3, the DNA is TGCGCCAGCAGCCCTCAAGAGAACACTGAAGCTTTCTTT. Residues: CASSPQENTEAFF.

In this sample, this clone turned up a few times. Distinct nucleotide sequences in the sample also encode this CDR3. The chain links TRBV18 to TRBJ1-2; no definite D call. This CDR3 is built from 12 residues. The V and J ends lost 3 bases and 2 bases respectively, with 4 bases between them. The germline gives CDR1 KGHSH, CDR2 LQKENI. CDR3 DNA sequence: TGTGCCAGCTCACCCCAGAACTATGGCTACACCTTC. This gives the protein CASSPQNYGYTF.

This chain joins TRBV6-6 and TRBJ2-5; D not resolved. Germline V gene sequence: CDR1 MNHNY, CDR2 SVGAGI (reference sequence). This CDR3 has 16 residues. Trimming shortened V by 0 bases and J by 7 bases, and 18 bases separated the two germline ends. The CDR3 nucleotides are TGTGCCAGCAGTTACTCGATTCCCAGCCAGCCGGCGACCCAGTACTTC. Protein sequence: CASSYSIPSQPATQYF.

The chain employs TRBV13 and TRBJ2-7; 7 bases agree with TRBD1. The V gene's germline CDR1 is PRHDT and CDR2 FYEKMQ (reference sequence). Trimming cost V 3 bases and J 4 bases; bases outside gene matches: 6. The CDR3 runs 14 residues. The CDR3: CASSFRDSGYEQYF. The CDR3 bases are TGTGCCAGCAGCTTCCGGGACAGTGGGTACGAGCAGTACTTC.

The genes are TRBV5-8 and TRBJ2-7; a possible D gene is TRBD2 (5 bases). The CDR3 covers 15 residues. Trimming removed 0 bases from V and 9 bases from J, with 19 bases in between. Per the germline V gene, CDR1 is SGHTS and CDR2 is YDEGEE. The CDR3 reads CASSLGEIFLRGQYF. CDR3 DNA: TGTGCCAGCAGCTTGGGGGAGATTTTTCTACGAGGGCAGTACTTC.

This clone was recorded once. The V and J genes are TRBV5-1 and TRBJ2-7; D gene unclear. Trimming cost V 1 base and J 6 bases, with 8 bases left between them. CDR3 size: 12 residues. Germline loops: CDR1 SGHRS, CDR2 YFSETQ. The CDR3 is CASSLPAPEQYF. For the CDR3, the DNA is TGCGCCAGCAGCTTGCCCGCCCCCGAGCAGTACTTC.

V gene TRBV5-1 combines with J gene TRBJ2-3; 7 bases agree with TRBD1. The V gene's germline CDR1 is SGHRS and CDR2 YFSETQ. Losses at the gene ends were 3 bases for V and 2 bases for J; bases not matched to a gene: 6. The CDR3 is 15 amino acids. CDR3 sequence (DNA): TGCGCCAGCAGCTCTGAAGGGACAGCCACAGATACGCAGTATTTT. It is translated as CASSSEGTATDTQYF.

The gene calls are TRBV5-1 and TRBJ2-3; either TRBD1 or TRBD2 may fit D (5 bases each). V was pared by 4 bases and J by 6 bases, with 18 bases between. The CDR3 consists of 15 residues. Per germline, CDR1 SGHRS and CDR2 YFSETQ. The CDR3 loop reads CASSPIPGPTDTQYF. The CDR3 DNA is TGCGCCAGCAGCCCCATTCCGGGACCTACGGATACGCAGTATTTT.

The chain combines TRBV5-5 with TRBJ2-7; D call uncertain. CDR1 is SGHKS, CDR2 YYEKEE, per germline (reference sequence). The CDR3 contains 12 residues. The V and J ends lost 4 bases and 7 bases respectively, with 12 bases between them. The CDR3 loop is CASSRIALEQYF. The CDR3 DNA is TGTGCCAGCAGCAGGATCGCTCTTGAGCAGTACTTC.

The rearrangement uses TRBV2 and TRBJ2-7, with D hard to call. The CDR3 runs 15 residues. Deletions cut 7 bases from V and 4 bases from J, with 20 bases between. Germline CDR1 and CDR2: SNHLY and FYNNEI. The CDR3 sequence is CASTPPSVRKYEQYF. CDR3 DNA sequence: TGTGCCAGCACTCCCCCTTCGGTCCGAAAATACGAGCAGTACTTC.

J is TRBJ2-2 and V is TRBV9, with 8 bases matching TRBD2. Germline V gene sequence: CDR1 SGDLS, CDR2 YYNGEE. V was pared by 7 bases and J by 1 base, with 6 bases of the junction left unmatched. This CDR3 is 15 amino acids long. For the CDR3, the DNA is TGTGCCAGCTCGACGGGACTAGGGAACACCGGGGAGCTGTTTTTT. Protein product: CASSTGLGNTGELFF.

This clone was observed a single time. The chain has TRBV7-9 and TRBJ2-2, with TRBD2 matching over 9 bases. This CDR3 has 17 residues. Germline V gene data show CDR1 as SEHNR and CDR2 as FQNEAQ (reference sequence). V shed 6 bases, J shed 5 bases, and the junction held 13 bases outside the gene matches. The CDR3 reads CASRYRGPSGITGELFF. In DNA, the CDR3 is TGTGCCAGCAGATATAGAGGGCCTAGCGGGATTACCGGGGAGCTGTTTTTT.

V gene TRBV30 combines with J gene TRBJ2-3; no definite D call. V was cut by 5 bases and J by 2 bases, with 8 bases left in between. This CDR3 spans 12 amino acids. In germline, CDR1 is GTSNPN, CDR2 SVGIG (reference sequence). The CDR3 bases are TGTGCCTGGGGAAGGGACACAGATACGCAGTATTTT. Its translation: CAWGRDTDTQYF.

This rearrangement joins TRBV18 to TRBJ2-1; 11 positions match TRBD2. Germline CDR1 reads KGHSH; CDR2 reads LQKENI. This CDR3 has 15 amino acids. Germline trimming cut 5 bases from V and 5 bases from J; bases unmatched to any gene: 5. CDR3 bases: TGTGCCAGCTCAATACTAGCGGGAGCCCACAATGAGCAGTTCTTC. This gives the protein CASSILAGAHNEQFF.

The rearrangement links TRBV7-6 to TRBJ2-2; D not certain. Trimming removed 2 bases from V and 2 bases from J, with 9 bases in between. Germline V lookup: CDR1 SGHVS, CDR2 FNYEAQ. The length of the CDR3 is 15 residues. CDR3 in amino acids: CASSLRAPNTGELFF. DNA of the CDR3: TGTGCCAGCAGCTTAAGAGCTCCAAACACCGGGGAGCTGTTTTTT.

The chain combines TRBV7-8 with TRBJ1-5; D is unclear. In germline, CDR1 is SGHVS, CDR2 FQNEAQ. The CDR3 contains 14 residues. V dropped 0 bases and J dropped 3 bases, with 6 bases sitting between them. This CDR3 reads CASSLAAHNQPQHF. The CDR3 nucleotides read TGTGCCAGCAGCTTAGCGGCTCACAATCAGCCCCAGCATTTT.

The CDR3 DNA reads TGTGCCAGTACCAAGGGCGGGGGATTTACCTACGAGCAGTACTTC. Translated, it gives CASTKGGGFTYEQYF. The rearrangement links TRBV19 to TRBJ2-7; 7 bases match TRBD2. V trimming: 7 bases; J trimming: 2 bases; junction bases outside the gene matches: 11. The V gene's germline CDR1 is LNHDA and CDR2 SQIVND (reference sequence). The CDR3 runs to 15 residues. Full variable domain (rest looked up from reference TRBV19 and TRBJ2-7): DGGITQSPKYLFRKEGQNVTLSCEQNLNHDAMYWYRQDPGQGLRLIYYSQIVNDFQKGDIAEGYSVSREKKESFPLTVTSAQKNPTAFYLCASTKGGGFTYEQYFGPGTRLTVT.

This rearrangement joins TRBV11-2 to TRBJ2-1, with a weak D call TRBD1 (5 bases). In germline, CDR1 is SGHAT, CDR2 FQNNGV. CDR3 size: 14 residues. V was pared by 4 bases and J by 10 bases, with 17 bases between. CDR3 in DNA: TGTGCCAGCAGCTCGGCCCCAGGGTTTGAAGAGCAGTTCTTC. It is translated as CASSSAPGFEEQFF.

CDR3 amino acids: CASSYRTIQETQYF. DNA for the CDR3: TGTGCCAGCAGCTACAGGACTATCCAAGAGACCCAGTACTTC. The chain is built from TRBV7-9 and TRBJ2-5; weak D call: TRBD2 (6 bases). The CDR3 sequence is 14 residues long. Germline CDR1 is SEHNR and CDR2 is FQNEAQ (reference sequence). The germline V and J ends were trimmed by 4 bases and 1 base, with 10 bases remaining between them.

The rearrangement links TRBV19 to TRBJ1-5, with D maybe TRBD1 (5 bases). Trimming removed 5 bases from V and 1 base from J, with 12 bases in between. CDR1 is LNHDA, CDR2 SQIVND, per germline (reference sequence). The CDR3 is made up of 15 amino acids. Here the CDR3 DNA reads TGTGCCAGTAGTGGCCGGGACTCCAGCAATCAGCCCCAGCATTTT. Protein product: CASSGRDSSNQPQHF.

This sequence joins TRBV2 and TRBJ1-1, with no clear D. This CDR3 is 14 amino acids long. The V end lost 6 bases, the J end lost 2 bases, and 13 bases lay between the germline ends. Germline lookup yields CDR1 SNHLY and CDR2 FYNNEI. CDR3: CASRRILENTEAFF. The CDR3 DNA is TGTGCCAGCAGGAGGATACTAGAAAACACTGAAGCTTTCTTT.